The clone carrying this T cell receptor (beta chain) has a handful of counts. Its matching antigen is unknown. The source of the sample is a study of CD8+ T cells in alopecia areata. In each case, RNA was isolated and then reverse transcribed into cDNA as the sequencing template. Some clones are missing from TCRdb's copy, which holds only in-frame ones; the method was immunoSEQ multiplex PCR. The table records 150,000 or so clones, 85% to 90% of them present only once. V lost 5 bases, J lost 4 bases, and 9 bases stayed unmatched. Germline V gene data show CDR1 as SGHTA and CDR2 as FQGTGA. The length of the CDR3 is 15 residues. Alopecia areata patients gave lesional scalp punch biopsies and peripheral blood samples. Study-wide results and limits: Clonality exceeded that of normal scalp in lesional scalp, most notably in alopecia totalis/universalis.

The rearrangement uses TRBV7-3 and TRBJ2-5; 8 bases match TRBD2. The source was CD8+ T cells sorted from blood, collected at week 0. The origin of this receptor is a human donor with alopecia areata. Here the CDR3 DNA reads TGTGCCAGCAGCCCTGATGCGGGAGGAGGAGAGACCCAGTACTTC. Its translation: CASSPDAGGGETQYF.